Included here is one T cell receptor (beta chain) sequence, with context. The antigen is unknown. The data originate from a study of T-cell memory formation after mild COVID-19. For the study at large: TCR clusters mostly belonged to single donors.

Findings and caveats of the study: Among CD4+ contracting clones, most were CM and EM, and CD8+ ones EMRA. Within pre-infection memory, some responding clones were found, suggesting cross-reactive memory joined. From day 15 to 85, contracting clones were balanced between CD4 and CD8, whereas later expanders leaned toward CD4+.

V lost 4 bases, J lost 4 bases, and 8 bases stayed unmatched. Germline-derived CDR1 and CDR2 are GTSNPN and SVGIG (reference sequence). CDR3 size: 14 residues. One entry per CDR3 protein, called by TCRdb with MiXCR from the 5' RACE reads. There are 50,000 or so distinct CDR3 sequences in the sample; over 8.5% occur only once, and about an eighth lies in the top ten. This TCR came from an adult woman who had mild COVID-19 (a few samples of this study predate the infection). Cell type and time point are not known. The chain combines TRBV30 with TRBJ2-7; 9 bases align to TRBD1. Sample: PBMCs or a T cell subset sorted from them (not recorded which). CDR3 protein: CAWIGTGRRYEQYF. The CDR3 DNA follows: TGTGCCTGGATCGGGACAGGGAGACGATACGAGCAGTACTTC.